This entry features one T cell receptor (beta chain) sequence. This clonotype was seen ten or more times. The target of this receptor is not known. Base qualities are not provided; no much larger clone lies one nucleotide away. This specimen comes from a study of human T cells and chemical hapten exposure listed by TCRdb under 2021. Study-wide context: For sensitization, 2% DPC in acetone was applied to a roughly 2 cm by roughly 2 cm area of upper inner arm skin. Patients additionally received weekly therapeutic DPC doses to the scalp throughout the roughly 24-week study period. Patch testing was done on the upper back using Finn chambers containing 0.01% DPC, and results were scored after 6 days according to International Contact Dermatitis Research Group standards. The mostly female patient cohort included alopecia areata with under or over 50% scalp involvement, alopecia totalis and alopecia universalis. Libraries were combined into a pool for sequencing, and differences in TCR yield between samples came mainly from small differences in library volumes within the pool. This study followed changes in the peripheral blood TCR repertoire in vivo during primary and secondary sensitization of alopecia patients to the hapten diphenylcyclopropenone (DPC). Blood samples were taken from patients before sensitization (week 0) and at 2, 6 and about 24 weeks after DPC sensitization. Roughly 30 alopecia patients provided blood for TCR sequencing at one to four time points (pre-sensitization, 2, 6 and 24 weeks). On the study overall, not on this receptor specifically: Repeated subsampling changed both the strength of the expansion versus patch-test correlation and the threshold at which that correlation became significant. Patch test score correlated positively with the number of PT1 expanded TCRs, reaching significance at thresholds 8, 16 and 32 but not at 4. DPC sensitization did not change how many TCRs were above 1 in 1000 frequency, and no evidence was found of alterations in global repertoire structure. Alopecia, a presumed autoimmune disease, was present in all patients, so the immune response of the patients might differ from that of healthy individuals. Expanded TCRs formed significantly more large CDR3 similarity clusters than pre-sensitization or healthy control sets, consistent with antigen-driven responses.

The sample's time point label is to be understood as: pre-sensitization, week 0. The treatment or condition label corresponds to: therapeutic diphenylcyclopropenone sensitization with weekly scalp DPC. Blood at each patch-test visit was drawn before the patch test was applied. To be eligible, patients had to be aged 18 to 70, diagnosed with alopecia and judged suitable for DPC therapy, while pregnant patients were excluded. Unfractionated whole blood was collected in Tempus Blood RNA tubes, and total RNA was extracted from that blood. From its cysteine to its phenylalanine, the CDR3 spans 15 amino acids. Left in the record is the CDR3 DNA by itself, 45 bases read in frame from the first base. The germline V gene encodes CDR1 MDHEN and CDR2 SYDVKM. The junction shows trimming of 3 bases on V and 3 bases on J, plus 12 bases between the germline ends. The library was prepared using RACE. Sequencing instrument: NextSeq 500. During library preparation, unique molecular identifiers were attached to individual cDNA molecules so that TCRs could be counted in a quantitative, reproducible way. Both TCR alpha and TCR beta chains were sequenced from each blood RNA sample. The published analysis was carried out like this. The median number of TCRs per sample was some 100,000, ranging from roughly 23,224 to 690,600. V, J and CDR3 annotation of the TCR reads was carried out using the Decombinator software suite. For PS versus PT1 abundance plots, all samples were subsampled to the same number of TCRs (28,000). Expanded TCRs were defined as absent before sensitization and observed at least eight times at the 2-week time point. The public reads were quality trimmed at Q25 with fastp and then assembled into clones with MiXCR by TCRdb, keeping productive beta chains. Rows are unified per CDR3 protein, each entry keeping the most common DNA and genes. TCRdb's processing, not the study's, gives the V and J calls here. The sample records fewer than 350,000 distinct CDR3 sequences, just under 8% of which are singletons. The ten top clones hold more than 0.95% of the sample.

The input for sequencing was whole blood, taken in connection with sensitization to the hapten diphenylcyclopropenone (DPC). The clonotype was recovered from a man aged 18 to 30 with alopecia areata. Some clones in this sample may be carry-over from other donors' samples. The chain joins TRBV28 to TRBJ1-5; the D gene is possibly TRBD1, with 5 bases matching. In nucleotide form, the sequence is TGTGCCAGCAGTTTCGAGGGGCCTTACAATCAGCCCCAGCATTTT. It translates as CASSFEGPYNQPQHF.